This TCR beta chain was documented in a study of identical twins (TCRdb year 2016). About the investigation overall: To test whether fetal clonotypes persist, this study deep-sequenced TCR alpha and beta repertoires from monozygotic twins, from unrelated adults of various ages, and from cord blood. Replicate twin experiments were performed at different times using different library preparation protocols to rule out contamination.

Library method: 5' RACE. Instrument on record: Illumina HiSeq 2000. Template switching introduced a universal primer binding site; the final cDNA contained a unique molecular identifier, enabling accurate counting of TCR cDNA molecules. Specific primers in the conserved constant-segment region were used to synthesize first-strand cDNA for TCR alpha and beta chains. To control for contamination, each cDNA library was double barcoded with a SMART-Mk sample barcode plus Illumina barcodes. TruSeq adapter sequences along with Illumina sample barcodes were introduced in two successive PCR steps. The Illumina HiSeq platform was used with custom primers to sequence TCR alpha and beta cDNA libraries. Regarding the original processing steps: MiGEC processed the raw reads to extract unique molecular identifiers, while MiXCR was used to determine the CDR3 positions. For each individual, recombination models were inferred using an EM algorithm with the repgenHMM and IGoR tools. Shared clonotype analysis was performed with the tcR package in R, normalizing sharing by the product of cloneset sizes. To study raw recombination free of thymic and clonal selection effects, out-of-frame nonproductive sequences were analyzed. The public sequencing data were trimmed at Q25 with fastp and processed into clonotypes with MiXCR by TCRdb, which kept only in-frame beta chains. When rows share a CDR3 protein, they turn into one entry using the most common DNA and genes. V and J calls and clone size were set by TCRdb, not the authors. Here the sample has hundreds of thousands of distinct CDR3 sequences; roughly an eighth occur a single time. The ten largest make up around 1.6% of the sample.

This clonotype was counted many times. Its antigen specificity is not known. No base qualities exist here, and no much larger clone lies one base off it. Study-wide findings and limitations: Compared with coincidental sharing between unrelated individuals, out-of-frame TCR alpha sequences shared between twins showed an excess of sequences with low generation probability. Fewer insertions were carried by abundant cord blood beta clonotypes; a weaker similar trend was observed in young adult naive repertoires, while no such trend was observed in memory repertoires. Zero-insertion analyses could be partly confounded by invariant T cells such as MAIT and iNKT, though diverse VJ usage argued against such confounding for most clonotypes. Because the same donors could not be followed over many years, conclusions were based on cross-sectional statistical analysis. Recombination models systematically underestimated out-of-frame TCR alpha sharing in monozygotic twins but agreed with sharing between unrelated individuals. A weaker excess of twin sharing was found in beta out-of-frame sequences because the signal-to-noise ratio was lowered by fewer shared sequences.

CDR1 and CDR2, per the germline V gene, are MDHEN and SYDVKM. From its cysteine to its phenylalanine, the CDR3 spans 16 amino acids. Just CDR3 DNA is preserved here, 48 bases in frame from base 1. V was cut back by 5 bases and J by 5 bases, leaving a gap of 21 bases between them. Every donor in the study was a healthy Caucasian. The twin cohort comprised three pairs of female monozygotic twins, all aged roughly 18 to 30 years. Peripheral blood mononuclear cells were used as the source from which RNA for TCR libraries was isolated. A further study also used this sample, focusing on yellow fever vaccine responses in identical twins. Drawing on the second study: The T cell response to vaccination in identical twins was reported by the authors to appear partly convergent and partly personalized. In identical twins, the study followed T cell clones that responded to the vaccine with precision.

Recombination connected TRBV28 to TRBJ2-5; perhaps TRBD1 is the D gene, with 6 bases matching. The TCR was taken from a woman aged 18-29 years in good health. Sequencing was done on a sample of PBMCs. The CDR3 reads CASSPSYDPQGETQYF. The DNA sequence follows: TGTGCCAGCAGTCCGTCCTATGACCCCCAGGGGGAGACCCAGTACTTC.